This is a list of T cell receptor beta chains from one sample in a study of vaccination effects on CD4 cells after COVID-19. These receptors have no known antigen. Measured with immunoSEQ multiplex PCR; TCRdb has only the in-frame clones, and not every one. This repertoire shows roughly 25,000 clones, around 71% found once; its top ten account for about an eighth. The sequenced sample was CD4+ T cells from PBMCs cultured with HCoV-OC43 spike peptides, obtained before COVID-19 vaccination. These receptors all stem from a human donor who received a COVID-19 vaccine. The CDR3 runs from the conserved cysteine through the conserved F or W. The D gene is left open where the match is weak. Clone size is not always given. Where it is, it says once, few, many or a class for expanded clones.

-	TRBV5-1	TRBJ2-7	-	CASSLAWGPSYEQYF	TGCGCCAGCAGCTTGGCCTGGGGCCCGTCCTACGAGCAGTACTTC
-	TRBV4-1	TRBJ1-1	-	CASSQDRGGVVDTEAFF	TGCGCCAGCAGCCAAGATAGAGGGGGGGTAGTTGACACTGAAGCTTTCTTT
-	TRBV19	TRBJ1-2	TRBD1	CASNPGQGRVGYTF	TGTGCCAGTAACCCTGGACAGGGGAGGGTCGGCTACACCTTC
-	TRBV7-8	TRBJ1-1	TRBD1	CASSLTGVNTEAFF	TGTGCCAGCAGCTTAACAGGGGTGAACACTGAAGCTTTCTTT
-	TRBV7-9	TRBJ2-1	-	CASSLRLTSSYNEQFF	TGTGCCAGCAGCTTAAGGTTGACTAGCTCCTACAATGAGCAGTTCTTC
once	TRBV6-4	TRBJ1-5	-	CVVRTRNQPQHF	TGTGTCGTAAGAACACGAAATCAGCCCCAGCATTTT
few	TRBV3-1/TRBV3-2	TRBJ2-2	TRBD1	CASSTRTGSGELFF	TGTGCCAGCAGCACCCGGACAGGGTCCGGGGAGCTGTTTTTT
-	TRBV2	TRBJ1-6	-	CASSEQYNSPLHF	TGTGCCAGCAGTGAGCAGTATAATTCACCCCTCCACTTT
once	TRBV29-1	TRBJ2-2	-	CSAAGLPRNTGELFF	TGCAGCGCCGCGGGACTTCCTCGGAACACCGGGGAGCTGTTTTTT
-	TRBV25-1	TRBJ1-4	-	CASSDRGPTNEKLFF	TGTGCCAGCAGTGACAGGGGCCCAACTAATGAAAAACTGTTTTTT
-	TRBV29-1	TRBJ2-2	-	CSVYRADTGELFF	TGCAGCGTTTACAGGGCGGACACCGGGGAGCTGTTTTTT
-	TRBV5-1	TRBJ2-5	TRBD2	CASSLAPAGGQETQYF	TGCGCCAGCAGCTTGGCCCCGGCGGGGGGCCAAGAGACCCAGTACTTC
-	TRBV5-4	TRBJ1-2	TRBD1	CASRLTGNYGYTF	TGTGCCAGCAGGCTGACAGGGAATTATGGCTACACCTTC
-	TRBV5-1	TRBJ1-6	TRBD1	CASSLAQGAGSPLHF	TGCGCCAGCAGCTTGGCCCAGGGGGCGGGTTCACCCCTCCACTTT
-	TRBV25-1	TRBJ2-7	TRBD2	CASSGPERGYYEQYF	TGTGCCAGCAGTGGACCCGAGCGGGGGTACTACGAGCAGTACTTC
-	TRBV6-1	TRBJ2-2	TRBD2	CASSEEWGGLVFF	TGTGCCAGCAGTGAAGAATGGGGGGGTCTCGTGTTTTTT
-	TRBV2	TRBJ2-3	TRBD2	CASSSGLAGGSTDTQYF	TGTGCCAGCAGTTCGGGACTAGCGGGAGGTAGCACAGATACGCAGTATTTT
-	TRBV14	TRBJ1-6	-	CASSRVLNSPLHF	TGTGCCAGCAGCCGAGTCTTGAATTCACCCCTCCACTTT
-	TRBV30	TRBJ1-1	TRBD1	CACDRGGSEAFF	TGTGCCTGCGACAGGGGGGGGTCCGAAGCTTTCTTT
few	TRBV6-1	TRBJ1-2	-	CASSEGNYGYTF	TGTGCCAGCAGTGAAGGGAACTATGGCTACACCTTC
-	TRBV7-2	TRBJ2-1	-	CASSWIGPGEQFF	TGTGCCAGCAGCTGGATAGGTCCTGGTGAGCAGTTCTTC
-	TRBV11-3	TRBJ2-7	-	CASSSGVQGRYEQYF	TGTGCCAGCAGCTCGGGGGTCCAAGGGAGGTACGAGCAGTACTTC
once	TRBV29-1	TRBJ2-7	TRBD2	CSVVVGGSGIYEQYF	TGCAGCGTTGTTGTGGGGGGGTCAGGGATCTACGAGCAGTACTTC
-	TRBV5-1	TRBJ2-1	-	CASSLQLSSYNEQFF	TGCGCCAGCAGCTTGCAGTTGAGCTCCTACAATGAGCAGTTCTTC
-	TRBV2	TRBJ2-5	-	CASSPWGGLQETQYF	TGTGCCAGCAGTCCGTGGGGGGGGCTCCAAGAGACCCAGTACTTC
-	TRBV30	TRBJ2-7	-	CAWTGATYEQYF	TGTGCCTGGACAGGGGCTACCTACGAGCAGTACTTC
-	TRBV5-1	TRBJ2-1	TRBD2	CASSSRGGFGDEQFF	TGCGCCAGCAGCTCGCGGGGGGGCTTCGGTGATGAGCAGTTCTTC
-	TRBV7-2	TRBJ2-7	TRBD1	CASSLPRTGTSGGKQYF	TGTGCCAGCAGCCTACCTAGGACAGGGACCTCAGGTGGCAAGCAGTACTTC
-	TRBV19	TRBJ2-5	-	CASSIPGPQETQYF	TGTGCCAGTAGTATACCCGGACCTCAAGAGACCCAGTACTTC
-	TRBV9	TRBJ2-1	TRBD2	CASSGEGTSGREQFF	TGTGCCAGCAGCGGGGAAGGGACTAGCGGGAGGGAGCAGTTCTTC
-	TRBV9	TRBJ2-3	-	CASSVGSVPTDTQYF	TGTGCCAGCAGCGTAGGTAGCGTCCCCACAGATACGCAGTATTTT
-	TRBV5-1	TRBJ2-7	-	CASSLALTGNYEQYF	TGCGCCAGCAGCTTGGCCTTAACAGGTAACTACGAGCAGTACTTC
-	TRBV6-5	TRBJ2-7	-	CASSYTSREQYF	TGTGCCAGCAGTTACACGTCAAGGGAGCAGTACTTC
-	TRBV13	TRBJ1-5	-	CASSHGGEPQHF	TGTGCCAGCAGCCACGGAGGGGAGCCCCAGCATTTT
-	TRBV25-1	TRBJ1-2	-	CASSEVYGGTGYTF	TGTGCCAGCAGTGAAGTTTATGGAGGGACTGGCTACACCTTC
-	TRBV29-1	TRBJ1-1	-	CSTSYTEAFF	TGCAGTACGAGTTACACTGAAGCTTTCTTT
-	TRBV3-1/TRBV3-2	TRBJ2-5	TRBD2	CASSLFREAQYF	TGTGCCAGCAGCCTCTTTCGGGAGGCCCAGTACTTC
-	TRBV5-1	TRBJ1-2	TRBD1	CASSWTGQSYGYTF	TGCGCCAGCAGCTGGACGGGACAGTCCTATGGCTACACCTTC
-	TRBV5-5	TRBJ2-2	-	CASSFGAGSTGELFF	TGTGCCAGCAGCTTTGGGGCAGGGAGCACCGGGGAGCTGTTTTTT
few	TRBV10-3	TRBJ2-2	-	CAISEENTGELFF	TGTGCCATCAGTGAGGAAAACACCGGGGAGCTGTTTTTT
few	TRBV7-9	TRBJ1-2	-	CASTGGAHGYTF	TGTGCCAGCACCGGCGGGGCTCATGGCTACACCTTC
-	TRBV18	TRBJ2-2	TRBD2	CASSFDPGLAGVNTGELFF	TGTGCCAGCTCATTCGATCCGGGACTAGCGGGAGTTAACACCGGGGAGCTGTTTTTT